The 2 T cell receptor beta chains listed next were all sequenced from one sample in a study of post-analysis software for immune sequencing data. Findings and limits, study-wide: Controls had lower frequencies than patients of four or five TRBV segments, which included TRBV5-6, TRBV5-1 and TRBV20-1.

Antigens of these TCRs are unknown. Every TCR beta cDNA library bore unique molecular identifiers. TCRdb redid the calling of the PCR reads with MiXCR, one entry per CDR3 protein. The table has about 460,000 distinct CDR3 sequences, nearly 45% seen once. Sequencing was performed on blood. The receptors were sampled from a girl between 5 and 17 years old with multiple sclerosis.

This clonotype showed up just once. J is TRBJ2-1 and V is TRBV7-3; 11 positions agree with TRBD2. The CDR3 consists of 15 residues. Germline lookup yields CDR1 SGHTA and CDR2 FQGTGA. Trimming at V came to 5 bases and at J to 3 bases, leaving 3 bases not matched to a gene. The CDR3 is CASSPSGRNYNEQFF. CDR3 in DNA: TGTGCCAGCAGCCCTAGCGGGAGGAACTACAATGAGCAGTTCTTC.

This clonotype has a single count. V and J are TRBV20-1 and TRBJ1-1; D unresolved. This CDR3 comprises 13 residues. Trimming pared 5 bases from V and 0 bases from J, leaving 10 bases between. Germline values: CDR1 DFQATT, CDR2 SNEGSKA (reference sequence). The CDR3 region is CSASLHMNTEAFF. The CDR3 DNA follows: TGCAGTGCTTCGTTACACATGAACACTGAAGCTTTCTTT.